Below, 10 T cell receptor beta chains from the same sample are listed, as sequenced in a study of cytomegalovirus exposure and HLA in healthy donors. Amplification used 60 Vbeta primers and 13 Jbeta primers. Data came from immunoSEQ multiplex PCR; TCRdb stores just in-frame clones and leaves some out. The sample consists of more than 95,000 clones, around three quarters of them appearing once. Sequencing was performed on PBMCs. These receptors all come from a woman aged 18-29 years in good health and CMV-seropositive.

The V and J genes are TRBV7-8 and TRBJ1-2; 9 bases fit TRBD1. Trimming at V came to 1 base and at J to 6 bases, leaving 6 bases not matched to a gene. This CDR3 has 15 amino acids. Per germline, CDR1 SGHVS and CDR2 FQNEAQ. CDR3: CASSLVTGGRDGYTF. CDR3 sequence (DNA): TGTGCCAGCAGCTTAGTAACAGGGGGCCGGGATGGCTACACCTTC.

The gene calls are TRBV30 and TRBJ1-2; 7 bases fit TRBD1. Germline loops: CDR1 GTSNPN, CDR2 SVGIG (reference sequence). This CDR3 has 14 amino acids. After removal of 2 bases from V and 8 bases from J, the junction contained 11 bases not matched to a gene. The CDR3: CAWSRGTVASGYTF. Here the CDR3 DNA reads TGTGCCTGGAGTAGGGGGACAGTCGCCTCCGGCTACACCTTC.

The chain is built from TRBV9 and TRBJ2-3, with TRBD2 matching over 14 bases. Germline assignment: CDR1 SGDLS and CDR2 YYNGEE. V gave up 0 bases and J gave up 5 bases; unmatched junction bases: 5. CDR3 length: 17 residues. In nucleotides, the CDR3 is TGTGCCAGCAGCGTAGGACTAGCGGGAGGGCCCCGAGATACGCAGTATTTT. It specifies CASSVGLAGGPRDTQYF.

This chain connects TRBV11-2 to TRBJ1-1; D gene unclear. Trimming shortened V by 3 bases and J by 1 base, and 9 bases separated the two germline ends. The CDR3 runs to 14 residues. The germline CDR1 and CDR2 sequences are SGHAT and FQNNGV. The CDR3 spells CASSFLRENTEAFF. The CDR3 nucleotides are TGTGCCAGCAGCTTCTTGAGGGAGAACACTGAAGCTTTCTTT.

This clone was recorded at least ten times. The chain links TRBV6-1 to TRBJ2-1; D is possibly TRBD2 (6 bases). The CDR3 totals 13 residues. V was clipped by 6 bases and J by 7 bases, with 13 bases between them. CDR1 and CDR2 from the germline V gene are MNHNS and SASEGT. The CDR3 DNA follows: TGTGCCAGCAGGGTCGGCAGCGGGAATGAGCAGTTCTTC. This codes for CASRVGSGNEQFF.

This rearrangement joins TRBV30 to TRBJ2-5; 14 nucleotides line up with TRBD2. The trim removed 4 bases at V and 3 bases at J, leaving 7 bases unmatched. Germline V lookup: CDR1 GTSNPN, CDR2 SVGIG (reference sequence). The CDR3 contains 16 residues. CDR3 coding DNA: TGTGCCTGGATTAAGGGGACTAGCGGGAGTAAAGAGACCCAGTACTTC. Translation gives CAWIKGTSGSKETQYF.

This clone was seen only a few times. The V gene is TRBV19, the J gene TRBJ1-1, with D possibly TRBD1 on 5 matching bases. This CDR3 has 14 amino acids. The V end lost 3 bases, the J end lost 6 bases, and 14 bases lay between the germline ends. CDR1 is LNHDA and CDR2 is SQIVND in the germline V gene (reference sequence). The chain's CDR3 is CASSIGVEGSEAFF. CDR3 DNA: TGTGCCAGTAGTATCGGGGTGGAGGGGTCTGAAGCTTTCTTT.

The V gene is TRBV6-6, the J gene TRBJ1-1, with D uncertain. Trimming removed 2 bases from V and 1 base from J, with 5 bases in between. CDR3 length: 13 residues. The germline V gene has CDR1 MNHNY and CDR2 SVGAGI (reference sequence). CDR3 amino acids: CASSYGGNTEAFF. The CDR3 DNA is TGTGCCAGCAGTTACGGCGGGAACACTGAAGCTTTCTTT.

This sequence joins TRBV2 and TRBJ2-5, with 7 bases that match TRBD1. The V and J ends lost 6 bases and 5 bases, in that order; junction bases with no gene match: 9. Germline loops: CDR1 SNHLY, CDR2 FYNNEI. CDR3 length equals 14 residues. The CDR3 sequence is CASRKDRAPETQYF. In DNA, the CDR3 is TGTGCCAGCAGGAAAGACAGGGCTCCCGAGACCCAGTACTTC.

This chain uses TRBV6-1 with TRBJ1-3; no clear D gene. CDR1 and CDR2 from the germline V gene are MNHNS and SASEGT. CDR3 length: 15 residues. V lost 5 bases, J lost 0 bases, and 11 bases lay in between. CDR3 sequence: CASSPNLASGNTIYF. The CDR3 DNA reads TGTGCCAGCAGTCCGAACTTAGCCTCTGGAAACACCATATATTTT.